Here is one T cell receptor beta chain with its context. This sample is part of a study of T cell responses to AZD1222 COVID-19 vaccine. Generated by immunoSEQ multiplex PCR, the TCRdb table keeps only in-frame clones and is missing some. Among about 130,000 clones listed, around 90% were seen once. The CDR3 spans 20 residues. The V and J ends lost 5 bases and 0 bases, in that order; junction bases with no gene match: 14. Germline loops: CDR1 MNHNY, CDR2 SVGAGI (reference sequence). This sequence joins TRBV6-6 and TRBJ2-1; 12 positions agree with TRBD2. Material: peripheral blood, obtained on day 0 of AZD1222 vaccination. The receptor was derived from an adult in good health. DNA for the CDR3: TGTGCCAGCAGTCTTGGACTAGCGGGGCTCCCCCTTAGCTCCTACAATGAGCAGTTCTTC. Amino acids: CASSLGLAGLPLSSYNEQFF.